The present TCR beta chain was sequenced within a study of control samples from healthy donors and cancer patients. The CDR3 length is 15 residues. The germline CDR1 and CDR2 sequences are SGHVS and FQNEAQ. The V gene lost 3 bases and the J gene lost 8 bases, with 19 bases spanning the gap. TCRdb's copy holds only in-frame clones and misses some; the assay was immunoSEQ multiplex PCR. The data contain about 180,000 clones, 85% to 95% of them singletons. Sequencing was performed on blood. This receptor was identified in a man under 40 in good health. This chain uses TRBV7-8 with TRBJ1-2; no firm D call. The CDR3 spells CASSFVSGMPRGYTF. CDR3 coding DNA: TGTGCCAGCAGCTTCGTCAGCGGGATGCCAAGGGGCTACACCTTC.